These 18 T cell receptor beta chains came from one sample sequenced in a study of blood T cells in healthy people across ages. Primed by a sample-barcoded 5' primer and a J-beta primer mix, a second PCR proceeded for about 7 to 11 cycles. TCRdb redid the calling of the 5' RACE reads with MiXCR, one entry per CDR3 protein. The repertoire consists of approximately 800,000 distinct CDR3 sequences, with less than 60% occurring once and the leading ten covering about a sixth. The sequencing input was blood. Receptors were obtained from an elderly man in good health.

This clonotype was recorded a few times. This chain joins TRBV12-3 or TRBV12-4 and TRBJ2-6; weak D call: TRBD1 (6 bases). V was clipped by 3 bases and J by 1 base, with 16 bases between them. The CDR3 has 18 residues. CDR3 in amino acids: CASSLSGNRASGANVLTF. CDR3 bases: TGTGCCAGCAGTTTGTCGGGTAACAGGGCATCTGGGGCCAACGTCCTGACTTTC.

The CDR3 is CASSSQRTGVQPQHF. The CDR3 bases are TGTGCCAGTAGTAGCCAGCGGACAGGGGTTCAGCCCCAGCATTTT. The chain uses TRBV19 and TRBJ1-5, with 9 bases aligning to TRBD1. Germline V CDR1 and CDR2: LNHDA, SQIVND (reference sequence). V lost 4 bases, J lost 6 bases, and 7 bases stayed unmatched. This CDR3 has 15 residues.

This clonotype was detected a few times. The chain is built from TRBV5-1 and TRBJ2-5, with D perhaps matching TRBD2 (6 bases). Trimming took 4 bases from V and 5 from J, leaving 12 bases between them. The CDR3 consists of 13 residues. Germline V lookup: CDR1 SGHRS, CDR2 YFSETQ. CDR3 protein: CASSREVQETQYF. CDR3 DNA sequence: TGCGCCAGCAGCAGGGAGGTACAGGAGACCCAGTACTTC.

The chain uses TRBV28 and TRBJ2-1; D could derive from TRBD1 or TRBD2 (5 bases each). Gene TRBJ2-7 matches the end of the DNA better, so the J call may be wrong. The V gene's germline CDR1 is MDHEN and CDR2 SYDVKM. This CDR3 spans 14 amino acids. The chain's CDR3 is CATYRSGSYNEQYF. The CDR3 DNA follows: TGTGCCACCTACAGGTCGGGGTCCTACAATGAGCAGTACTTC.

The CDR3 nucleotides read TGTGCCAGCAGCTTAGGAGGGGGCAGAAATTCACCCCTCCACTTT. It translates to CASSLGGGRNSPLHF. The chain has TRBV7-2 and TRBJ1-6; 7 nucleotides agree with TRBD1. Looked up from germline, CDR1 is SGHTA and CDR2 is FQGNSA. The CDR3 sequence is 15 residues long. The V gene end was trimmed by 1 base and the J gene end by 7 bases; junction bases not matched to a gene: 4. The full variable domain, with the rest looked up from reference TRBV7-2 and TRBJ1-6, is GAGVSQSPSNKVTEKGKDVELRCDPISGHTALYWYRQSLGQGLEFLIYFQGNSAPDKSGLPSDRFSAERTGGSVSTLTIQRTQQEDSAVYLCASSLGGGRNSPLHFGNGTRLTVT.

This clonotype came up many times. The genes are TRBV29-1 and TRBJ2-5; no reliable D call. This CDR3 contains 10 residues. Between the trimmed V and J ends, which lost 5 bases and 4 bases, there was a span of 5 bases. The V gene's germline CDR1 is SQVTM and CDR2 ANQGSEA. CDR3 sequence: CSVSRETQYF. In nucleotides, the CDR3 is TGCAGCGTTTCCCGAGAGACCCAGTACTTC.

The chain has TRBV28 and TRBJ2-1; TRBD2 matches 8 bases. Germline V gene sequence: CDR1 MDHEN, CDR2 SYDVKM. V shed 3 bases, J shed 4 bases, and the junction held 5 bases outside the gene matches. The CDR3 sequence is 15 residues long. Here the CDR3 DNA reads TGTGCCAGCAGTTTCGTCCGGGGGGGGTACAATGAGCAGTTCTTC. It specifies CASSFVRGGYNEQFF.

This clonotype was counted between two and nine times. CDR3 sequence reads: CASSEDPDSYNEQFF. CDR3 DNA: TGTGCCAGCAGTGAAGATCCGGACAGTTACAATGAGCAGTTCTTC. The chain uses TRBV2 and TRBJ2-1; maybe TRBD1 (6 bases). The CDR3 sequence is 15 residues long. From germline, CDR1 is SNHLY and CDR2 FYNNEI. V gave up 1 base and J gave up 4 bases, with 11 bases separating them. Looking up the rest from reference TRBV2 and TRBJ2-1 gives the full variable domain: EPEVTQTPSHQVTQMGQEVILRCVPISNHLYFYWYRQILGQKVEFLVSFYNNEISEKSEIFDDQFSVERPDGSNFTLKIRSTKLEDSAMYFCASSEDPDSYNEQFFGPGTRLTVL.

The chain joins TRBV14 to TRBJ2-7; possible D gene TRBD2, 6 bases. The germline gives CDR1 SGHDN, CDR2 FVKESK. The CDR3 has 16 residues. The V end lost 3 bases, the J end lost 5 bases, and 20 bases lay between the germline ends. The chain's CDR3 is CASSQAVWRARDEQYF. CDR3 DNA: TGTGCCAGCAGCCAGGCCGTATGGAGGGCTCGGGACGAGCAGTACTTC. The full variable domain, in which reference TRBV14 and TRBJ2-7 provide the parts outside the CDR3, is EAGVTQFPSHSVIEKGQTVTLRCDPISGHDNLYWYRRVMGKEIKFLLHFVKESKQDESGMPNNRFLAERTGGTYSTLKVQPAELEDSGVYFCASSQAVWRARDEQYFGPGTRLTVT.

This clonotype was recorded many times. This chain connects TRBV5-1 to TRBJ2-7; TRBD1 aligns across 9 bases. CDR1 and CDR2 (germline): SGHRS, YFSETQ. Losses at the gene ends were 5 bases for V and 3 bases for J; bases not matched to a gene: 6. The CDR3 contains 14 residues. CDR3: CASSKGQGNYEQYF. The CDR3 nucleotides are TGCGCCAGCAGTAAGGGACAGGGAAACTACGAGCAGTACTTC. Drawing the rest from reference TRBV5-1 and TRBJ2-7, the complete variable domain is KAGVTQTPRYLIKTRGQQVTLSCSPISGHRSVSWYQQTPGQGLQFLFEYFSETQRNKGNFPGRFSGRQFSNSRSEMNVSTLELGDSALYLCASSKGQGNYEQYFGPGTRLTVT.

The V and J genes are TRBV4-3 and TRBJ2-5; possibly TRBD1 for D (6 bases). Deletions cut 2 bases from V and 3 bases from J, with 10 bases between. The CDR3 is 14 residues long. Germline loops: CDR1 LGHNA, CDR2 YSLEER. The CDR3 here is CASSQSTGEETQYF. The CDR3 DNA reads TGCGCCAGCAGCCAATCGACAGGCGAAGAGACCCAGTACTTC.

This chain joins TRBV6-6 and TRBJ1-2; TRBD1 aligns across 7 bases. J lost 9 bases, V lost 7 bases, and 17 bases had no gene match. CDR1 is MNHNY, CDR2 SVGAGI, per germline (reference sequence). CDR3 size: 15 residues. This CDR3 reads CASTRGAASDGSYTF. The DNA for the CDR3 is TGTGCCAGCACCAGGGGGGCAGCCTCCGATGGGAGCTACACCTTC.

The chain joins TRBV24-1 to TRBJ2-2; TRBD2 matches at 11 bases. The length of the CDR3 is 14 residues. Per germline, CDR1 KGHDR and CDR2 SFDVKD. V gave up 7 bases and J gave up 6 bases; unmatched junction bases: 3. The CDR3 DNA is TGTGCCACCAGCCTTAGCGGGAGGGCCGGGGAGCTGTTTTTT. As protein: CATSLSGRAGELFF.

A note on this clonotype: A much larger clone lies a single base off, so this may be a read error. The rearrangement uses TRBV7-2 and TRBJ2-5; D ambiguous. The CDR3 has 16 amino acids. Germline values: CDR1 SGHTA, CDR2 FQGNSA. V shed 0 bases and J shed 11 bases, with 22 bases lying between them. The CDR3, as DNA: TGTGCCAGCAGCTTAGCGCCTGGCGTCTCTAGGAATGAGCAGTACTTC. It is translated as CASSLAPGVSRNEQYF.

The chain is built from TRBV5-6 and TRBJ2-5, with TRBD1 matching 8 bases. The CDR3 spans 16 residues. Germline CDR1 is SGHDT and CDR2 is YYEEEE. The ends lost 4 bases at V and 0 bases at J; junction bases unmatched: 8. The CDR3 bases are TGTGCCAGCAGCCAGATGACAGGGGAAAACCAAGAGACCCAGTACTTC. This codes for CASSQMTGENQETQYF. Drawing the rest from reference TRBV5-6 and TRBJ2-5, the complete variable domain is DAGVTQSPTHLIKTRGQQVTLRCSPKSGHDTVSWYQQALGQGPQFIFQYYEEEERQRGNFPDRFSGHQFPNYSSELNVNALLLGDSALYLCASSQMTGENQETQYFGPGTRLLVL.

This clonotype was picked up many times. The J gene is TRBJ2-3, the V gene TRBV12-3 or TRBV12-4; D possibly matches TRBD1 or TRBD2 (5 bases each). CDR3 length: 16 amino acids. Trimming removed 7 bases from V and 2 bases from J, with 19 bases in between. CDR3 in amino acids: CASTEGRADNTDTQYF. The CDR3, as DNA: TGTGCCAGCACAGAGGGGCGAGCGGATAACACAGATACGCAGTATTTT.

The rearrangement joins TRBV7-8 to TRBJ2-1, with 8 bases that match TRBD2. The germline V gene has CDR1 SGHVS and CDR2 FQNEAQ. V shed 1 base, J shed 6 bases, and the junction held 8 bases outside the gene matches. This CDR3 has 16 amino acids. The CDR3 nucleotides read TGTGCCAGCAGCTTAGTCCGGGAGGGAGGATCCAATGAGCAGTTCTTC. Translated: CASSLVREGGSNEQFF.

V and J are TRBV28 and TRBJ2-7, with 9 bases that match TRBD1. Per the germline V gene, CDR1 is MDHEN and CDR2 is SYDVKM. The J segment lost 4 bases and the V segment lost 6 bases, leaving 13 bases of the junction unmatched. The CDR3 runs to 16 residues. CDR3 region: CASSLPKTGGRYEQYF. The CDR3 DNA reads TGTGCCAGCAGCTTACCCAAGACAGGGGGTCGGTACGAGCAGTACTTC.